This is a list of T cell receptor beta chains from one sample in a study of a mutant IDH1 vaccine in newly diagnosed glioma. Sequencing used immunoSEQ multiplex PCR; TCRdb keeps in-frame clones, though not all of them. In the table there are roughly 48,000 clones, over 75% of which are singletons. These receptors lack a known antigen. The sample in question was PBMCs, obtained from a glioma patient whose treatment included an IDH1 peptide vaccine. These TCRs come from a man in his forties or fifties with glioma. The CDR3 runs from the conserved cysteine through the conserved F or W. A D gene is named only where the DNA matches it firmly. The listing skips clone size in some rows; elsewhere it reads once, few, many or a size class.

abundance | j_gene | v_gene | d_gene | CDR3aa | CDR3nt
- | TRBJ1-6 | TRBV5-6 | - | CASSLTGIYNSPLHF | TGTGCCAGCAGCTTAACAGGAATCTATAATTCACCCCTCCACTTT
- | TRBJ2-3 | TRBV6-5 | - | CASRRADTQYF | TGTGCCAGCCGACGGGCAGATACGCAGTATTTT
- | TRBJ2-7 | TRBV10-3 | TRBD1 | CAISGGVATGDGEQYF | TGTGCCATCAGTGGGGGGGTTGCGACAGGGGATGGCGAGCAGTACTTC
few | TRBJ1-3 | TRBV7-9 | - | CASSPLGAGDTIYF | TGTGCCAGCAGCCCCCTCGGGGCAGGCGACACCATATATTTT
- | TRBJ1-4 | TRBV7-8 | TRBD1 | CASRYGQGDEKLFF | TGTGCCAGCAGATACGGACAGGGCGATGAAAAACTGTTTTTT
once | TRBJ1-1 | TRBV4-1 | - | CASSQIGGDEAFF | TGCGCCAGCAGCCAAATAGGGGGGGATGAAGCTTTCTTT
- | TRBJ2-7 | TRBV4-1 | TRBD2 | CASGEAIAGGSYEQYF | TGCGCCAGCGGGGAAGCTATAGCGGGTGGCTCCTACGAGCAGTACTTC
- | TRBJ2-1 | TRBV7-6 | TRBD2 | CASNAVAGSYNEQFF | TGTGCCAGCAACGCGGTAGCGGGATCCTACAATGAGCAGTTCTTC
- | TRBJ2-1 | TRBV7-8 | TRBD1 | CASRERGQGYNEQFF | TGTGCCAGCAGGGAACGAGGACAGGGGTACAATGAGCAGTTCTTC
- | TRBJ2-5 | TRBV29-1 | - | CSSSRYSGWGSETQYF | TGCAGCTCCTCACGCTACTCGGGATGGGGGTCGGAGACCCAGTACTTC
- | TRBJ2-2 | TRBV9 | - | CASSRENTGELFF | TGTGCCAGCAGCAGGGAGAACACCGGGGAGCTGTTTTTT
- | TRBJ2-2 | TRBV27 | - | CASSLFSGELFF | TGTGCCAGCAGTTTATTTTCGGGGGAGCTGTTTTTT
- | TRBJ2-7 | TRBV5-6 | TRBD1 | CASSPMTGTATEQYF | TGTGCCAGCAGCCCGATGACAGGGACAGCTACCGAGCAGTACTTC